Presented here are 5 T cell receptor beta chains from one specimen sequenced in a study of T cells expressing NK-cell markers. One entry per CDR3 protein, without DNA, is what TCRdb gives after re-calling the 5' RACE reads. The repertoire table contains roughly 390,000 distinct CDR3 sequences. The sample comprised blood T cells: a sorted CD56 or NKG2C T cell subset, CD4+ or CD8+ T cells, or bulk PBMC T cells (not recorded which). All receptors derive from a woman between 45 and 65 years old in good health.

This rearrangement joins TRBV20-1 to TRBJ1-3. The CDR3 is 15 amino acids. CDR1 and CDR2 from the germline V gene are DFQATT and SNEGSKA (reference sequence). CDR3 in amino acids: CSASPTVTSGNTIYF.

This chain joins TRBV20-1 and TRBJ2-7; TCRdb's D call of TRBD2 is untestable without DNA. This CDR3 is built from 13 residues. The germline V gene has CDR1 DFQATT and CDR2 SNEGSKA (reference sequence). CDR3 sequence reads: CSARGTITVEQYF.

V is TRBV14 and J is TRBJ2-3; TCRdb's D gene call, TRBD2, goes unchecked for lack of DNA. Germline-derived CDR1 and CDR2 are SGHDN and FVKESK. The CDR3 sequence is 17 residues long. The CDR3 sequence: CASSPNRLAGVGDTQYF.

CDR3 sequence: CASSRLGLAGGETQYF. The chain joins TRBV14 to TRBJ2-5; lacking DNA, the TRBD2 call made by TCRdb goes unchecked. Germline CDR1 is SGHDN and CDR2 is FVKESK. The CDR3 is 16 amino acids.

The chain links TRBV5-4 to TRBJ2-3; TCRdb proposes TRBD1, but this gene call is untestable without DNA. This CDR3 region has 16 residues. Germline values: CDR1 SGHNT, CDR2 YYREEE (reference sequence). CDR3 amino acids: CASSYGSKQGKDTQYF.